This entry is about one T cell receptor beta chain. The antigen remains unidentified. This sample was taken from a study of PD-1 blockade in classical Hodgkin lymphoma. Study-level results: The diversity seen at baseline in complete responders resembled that of newly diagnosed patients. Newly diagnosed patients reportedly trailed healthy donors in baseline TCR diversity. Only CD4+ TCR diversity, not CD8+, had risen significantly by C4D1.

Every patient relapsed after autologous stem cell transplantation, and brentuximab vedotin exposure varied. Germline V gene data show CDR1 as SGHRS and CDR2 as YFSETQ. The CDR3 has 18 residues. V was pared by 4 bases and J by 0 bases, with 10 bases of the junction left unmatched. Method: immunoSEQ multiplex PCR; TCRdb's copy keeps in-frame clones and lacks some. The sample shows 14,000 to 15,000 clones, around 80% of them seen only once. This clonotype originated in a human donor with classical Hodgkin lymphoma. This specimen consisted of peripheral blood mononuclear cells (PBMCs), obtained before the second cycle of nivolumab. The chain recombines TRBV5-1 with TRBJ2-4, with TRBD2 matching 10 bases. CDR3 sequence reads: CASSQGVAGGGAKNIQYF. In DNA form, the CDR3 reads TGCGCCAGCAGCCAAGGGGTAGCGGGGGGAGGAGCCAAAAACATTCAGTACTTC.